The rows below give T cell receptor beta chains drawn from one sample of a study of blood T cell repertoires in COVID-19. The protocol was immunoSEQ multiplex PCR, while the TCRdb copy is restricted to in-frame clones and leaves out a portion. The data hold under 300,000 clones, with approximately 90% observed a single time. The source material was peripheral blood. These receptors were collected from a woman in her 40s with acute or convalescent COVID-19. Each CDR3 is given with its conserved first and last residue. A D gene is named only where the DNA matches it firmly. Only some rows state a clone size, as once, few, many or a class for expanded clones.

j_gene,d_gene,abundance,v_gene,CDR3nt,CDR3aa
TRBJ1-2,.,.,TRBV2,TGTGCCAGCAGTCCTTTGGGCTACACGGGCTACACCTTC,CASSPLGYTGYTF
TRBJ1-2,.,.,TRBV14,TGTGCCAGCAGCCACCACCGGCCAGGGCGTCGAGTATCTAATGCCTTCAACTATGGCTACACCTTC,CASSHHRPGRRVSNAFNYGYTF
TRBJ1-5,.,.,TRBV19,TGTGCCAGTAAAGGCGGGGGGTCCTATAGCAATCAGCCCCAGCATTTT,CASKGGGSYSNQPQHF
TRBJ2-5,TRBD1,.,TRBV5-6,TGTGCCAGCAGCTTGAAACAGGGGGACGGGGAGACCCAGTACTTC,CASSLKQGDGETQYF
TRBJ1-1,.,.,TRBV5-6,TGTGCCAGCAGCTCGCCCCGAGAGAACACTGAAGCTTTCTTT,CASSSPRENTEAFF
TRBJ1-6,.,once,TRBV4-1,TGCGCCAGCAGCCAGGCAACCGGGGGGACCTATAATTCACCCCTCCACTTT,CASSQATGGTYNSPLHF
TRBJ2-3,TRBD2,.,TRBV28,TGTGCCAGCAGTTTAGCGGGGGGGCAGGCCACAGATACGCAGTATTTT,CASSLAGGQATDTQYF
TRBJ1-4,.,.,TRBV30,TGTGCCTGGAAACAGGGTAGCAGCCTTGCCGAAAAACTGTTTTTT,CAWKQGSSLAEKLFF
TRBJ1-1,.,few,TRBV13,TGTGCCAGCAGCCACCGAAACCTTAAGACATACCAAACACAGGCTTTCTTT,CASSHRNLKTYQTQAFF
TRBJ1-2,TRBD1,.,TRBV30,TGTGCCTGGAGTCCTTTGACAGGGAGCTACACCTTC,CAWSPLTGSYTF
TRBJ2-3,.,.,TRBV5-6,TGTGCCAGCAGCGTCTACAGGGGCACAGATACGCAGTATTTT,CASSVYRGTDTQYF
TRBJ1-1,.,once,TRBV11-2,TGTGCCAGCAGCTTAAGCGGGTTGGGGAACACTGAAGCTTTCTTT,CASSLSGLGNTEAFF
TRBJ2-5,TRBD2,.,TRBV19,TGTGCCAGTGGGGGACTATTAGAGACCCAGTACTTC,CASGGLLETQYF
TRBJ2-5,TRBD2,.,TRBV7-9,TGTGCCAGCAGCCCCAACGGACTAGCGAAACAAGAGACCCAGTACTTC,CASSPNGLAKQETQYF
TRBJ2-1,TRBD2,once,TRBV9,TGTGCCAGCAGCCCGCGGGGGAGCAGCAATGAGCAGTTCTTC,CASSPRGSSNEQFF
TRBJ2-5,TRBD1,once,TRBV5-8,TGTGCCAGCAGCTTTATGGGACAGGCGCAAGAGACCCAGTACTTC,CASSFMGQAQETQYF